The next 21 T cell receptor beta chains were all read from a single sample in a study of naive and memory T cell subsets. Amplification of ligated cDNA took four PCR rounds with SP2 and nested alpha and beta constant primers. MiXCR, applied by TCRdb to the UMI-ligation and nested PCR reads, yields one record per CDR3 protein. The sample records 35,000 to 40,000 distinct CDR3 sequences, roughly 11% being singletons. Treatment here: skin biopsy from PPD injection site in Mantoux-positive individual. An oligonucleotide containing a UMI was ligated to the 3' end of TCR cDNA. Sequenced here: skin, sampled from a tuberculin skin test site. The receptors shown here come from an adult in good health.

This clonotype was detected many times. The V call is TRBV11-3, the J call TRBJ2-7; no reliable D call. This CDR3 is 11 amino acids long. Trimming cost V 7 bases and J 6 bases, with 10 bases left between them. In germline, CDR1 is SGHNT, CDR2 YENEEA. Here the CDR3 DNA reads TGTGCCAGCACTTCTTTTTGCGAGCAGTACTTC. Amino acid sequence: CASTSFCEQYF.

J is TRBJ2-1 and V is TRBV4-2; D uncertain. V was trimmed by 1 base and J by 6 bases, leaving 4 bases between them. Germline CDR1 is LGHNA and CDR2 is YNFKEQ. The length of the CDR3 is 12 residues. For the CDR3, the DNA is TGTGCCAGCAGCCAAGTGGGCAATGAGCAGTTCTTC. Its protein is CASSQVGNEQFF.

This clonotype has only a few counts. The genes are TRBV20-1 and TRBJ2-7; D is unclear. Trimming removed 4 bases from V and 5 bases from J, with 6 bases in between. Germline CDR1 is DFQATT and CDR2 is SNEGSKA (reference sequence). The CDR3 has 10 residues. The CDR3 protein is CSANLNEQYF. Here the CDR3 DNA reads TGCAGTGCTAACCTTAACGAGCAGTACTTC.

This clonotype was counted between two and nine times. The chain combines TRBV13 with TRBJ1-6, with D unresolved. Germline V lookup: CDR1 PRHDT, CDR2 FYEKMQ (reference sequence). V was shortened by 3 bases and J by 4 bases, with 10 bases between the two germline ends. CDR3 size: 15 residues. The CDR3 reads CASSFSLQYNSPLHF. DNA for the CDR3: TGTGCCAGCAGCTTTTCGTTACAGTATAATTCACCCCTCCACTTT.

The chain is built from TRBV7-9 and TRBJ2-1; no definite D call. CDR3 length equals 14 residues. Trimming stripped 1 base from V and 9 bases from J, with 13 bases between. CDR1 and CDR2 from the germline V gene are SEHNR and FQNEAQ (reference sequence). CDR3 sequence reads: CASSLGFGSGEQFF. DNA for the CDR3: TGTGCCAGCAGCTTAGGTTTCGGGTCCGGTGAGCAGTTCTTC.

V gene TRBV4-1 combines with J gene TRBJ1-3; D gene uncertain. Germline CDR1 and CDR2: MGHRA and YSYEKL. The V and J ends lost 4 bases and 2 bases respectively, with 18 bases between them. The CDR3 spans 17 residues. The CDR3 spells CASSRGGIVAAGNTIYF. As DNA, the CDR3 is TGCGCCAGCAGCCGAGGAGGGATTGTGGCGGCTGGAAACACCATATATTTT.

This clonotype has a handful of counts. The rearrangement links TRBV5-1 to TRBJ1-1, with 8 positions matching TRBD1. In germline, CDR1 is SGHRS, CDR2 YFSETQ. J lost 4 bases, V lost 4 bases, and 9 bases had no gene match. CDR3 length: 15 amino acids. The CDR3 DNA reads TGCGCCAGCAGCACGCTGGGACAGGCTTTCACTGAAGCTTTCTTT. It is translated as CASSTLGQAFTEAFF.

The CDR3 spells CASSFSGPAGGTHTDTQYF. DNA of the CDR3: TGTGCCAGCAGCTTTAGCGGGCCTGCCGGCGGGACACACACAGATACGCAGTATTTT. The chain links TRBV7-2 to TRBJ2-3; perhaps TRBD2 as D (7 bases). The CDR3 covers 19 residues. V was cut by 3 bases and J by 2 bases, with 24 bases left in between. Germline V gene sequence: CDR1 SGHTA, CDR2 FQGNSA.

This clonotype was seen only a few times. V is TRBV20-1 and J is TRBJ1-6; D unclear. The CDR3 totals 16 residues. The germline gives CDR1 DFQATT, CDR2 SNEGSKA (reference sequence). Trimming left V 3 bases short and J 0 bases short, with 12 bases between. The CDR3: CSASLPSSSYNSPLHF. The CDR3 bases are TGCAGTGCTAGCTTACCCTCGAGCTCCTATAATTCACCCCTCCACTTT.

This CDR3 is CAWSKLAGNTDTQYF. The CDR3 bases are TGTGCCTGGAGTAAGCTAGCGGGAAACACAGATACGCAGTATTTT. This chain connects TRBV30 to TRBJ2-3; TRBD2 matches 9 bases. V was clipped by 2 bases and J by 2 bases; unmatched bases: 5. Germline-derived CDR1 and CDR2 are GTSNPN and SVGIG (reference sequence). The CDR3 runs to 15 residues.

This clonotype occurred many times. The chain recombines TRBV20-1 with TRBJ2-5; 9 bases map to TRBD1. V was pared by 7 bases and J by 5 bases, with 8 bases of the junction left unmatched. Germline V lookup: CDR1 DFQATT, CDR2 SNEGSKA (reference sequence). CDR3 length: 13 residues. The CDR3 spells CSVVTGGAETQYF. As DNA, the CDR3 is TGCAGTGTAGTTACAGGGGGCGCGGAGACCCAGTACTTC.

On this clonotype: A much larger clone lies a single base off, so this may be a read error. The chain joins TRBV6-2 or TRBV6-3 to TRBJ2-1; D is undetermined. This CDR3 region has 13 residues. Trimming stripped 2 bases from V and 6 bases from J, with 8 bases between. Germline V gene sequence: CDR1 MNHEY, CDR2 SVGEGT. The chain's CDR3 is CASSYGACNEQFF. CDR3 in DNA: TGTGCCAGCAGTTACGGAGCTTGCAATGAGCAGTTCTTC.

This clonotype was seen at least ten times. V is TRBV27 and J is TRBJ2-2, with D possibly matching TRBD1 (6 bases). The CDR3 sequence is 13 residues long. V was cut by 7 bases and J by 6 bases, with 12 bases left in between. From germline, CDR1 is MNHEY and CDR2 SMNVEV (reference sequence). The CDR3 coding sequence is TGTGCCAGCACTGGACAGTTCCCCGGGGAGCTGTTTTTT. Its protein is CASTGQFPGELFF.

Many counts were recorded for this clonotype. The rearrangement joins TRBV6-6 to TRBJ2-3; 16 bases map to TRBD2. Germline CDR1 MNHNY, CDR2 SVGAGI (reference sequence). CDR3 length: 16 amino acids. J lost 4 bases, V lost 5 bases, and 3 bases had no gene match. CDR3 sequence reads: CASSGTSGRAPDTQYF. The CDR3 DNA reads as TGTGCCAGCAGTGGGACTAGCGGGAGGGCCCCAGATACGCAGTATTTT.

This clonotype was detected only once. The rearrangement links TRBV12-3 or TRBV12-4 to TRBJ1-5; TRBD1 aligns across 10 bases. V was pared by 4 bases and J by 3 bases, with 6 bases of the junction left unmatched. The CDR3 extends over 16 amino acids. In nucleotides, the CDR3 is TGTGCCAGCAGTTCTCCGGGACAGGGGCCCAATCAGCCCCAGCATTTT. This codes for CASSSPGQGPNQPQHF.

The chain links TRBV20-1 to TRBJ2-6; maybe TRBD1 (6 bases). Trimming stripped 6 bases from V and 1 base from J, with 16 bases between. From germline, CDR1 is DFQATT and CDR2 SNEGSKA (reference sequence). The CDR3 is made up of 16 amino acids. Here the CDR3 reads CSADVQGESGANVLTF. For the CDR3, the DNA is TGCAGTGCCGATGTACAGGGAGAGTCTGGGGCCAACGTCCTGACTTTC.

The rearrangement uses TRBV7-3 and TRBJ2-3; weak D call: TRBD1 (6 bases). Germline CDR1 SGHTA, CDR2 FQGTGA. The germline V and J ends were trimmed by 1 base and 3 bases, with 8 bases remaining between them. This CDR3 has 14 residues. Here the CDR3 reads CASSLKGHTDTQYF. CDR3 in DNA: TGTGCCAGCAGCTTAAAGGGACATACAGATACGCAGTATTTT.

This clonotype appeared many times. The chain couples TRBV4-2 to TRBJ2-3; 9 bases are a match to TRBD2. From germline, CDR1 is LGHNA and CDR2 YNFKEQ. The CDR3 has 16 residues. The ends lost 0 bases at V and 4 bases at J; junction bases unmatched: 5. CDR3 amino acids: CASSQDAAGGADTQYF. The CDR3, as DNA: TGTGCCAGCAGCCAAGATGCGGCGGGAGGGGCAGATACGCAGTATTTT.

This clonotype is medium-sized within its sample. J is TRBJ1-1 and V is TRBV11-2; D gene uncertain. Germline CDR1 is SGHAT and CDR2 is FQNNGV. The CDR3 has 13 residues. V was clipped by 0 bases and J by 3 bases, with 5 bases between them. The CDR3 is CASSLDLDTEAFF. CDR3 DNA: TGTGCCAGCAGCTTAGATTTGGACACTGAAGCTTTCTTT.

This clonotype was detected ten times or more. The V gene is TRBV18, the J gene TRBJ1-6, with D unresolved. V was cut by 1 base and J by 5 bases, with 9 bases left in between. The CDR3 loop spans 15 amino acids. Germline CDR1 is KGHSH and CDR2 is LQKENI. The CDR3 bases are TGTGCCAGCTCACCACAGGAGATCCATAATTCACCCCTCCACTTT. It codes for CASSPQEIHNSPLHF.

This clonotype was seen a handful of times. The J gene is TRBJ1-6, the V gene TRBV2; tentatively, D is TRBD1 (5 bases). The V end lost 8 bases, the J end lost 0 bases, and 8 bases lay between the germline ends. Per germline, CDR1 SNHLY and CDR2 FYNNEI. CDR3 length: 14 residues. The CDR3 DNA is TGTGCCAGCGGGGGTAGCTCCTATAATTCACCCCTCCACTTT. It codes for CASGGSSYNSPLHF.